This T cell receptor beta chain was identified in a study of blood T cells in healthy people across ages (dated by TCRdb to 2013 to 2016). Notes on the research overall: In model experiments, template switching captured roughly one uniquely barcoded TCR beta cDNA molecule for every two T cells. The study measured age-related changes in TCR beta repertoire diversity using deep sequencing normalized with unique cDNA molecular identifiers. The donors were divided into four age groups: young (average around 16 years), middle-aged (roughly 40), aged (approximately 62) and long-lived (roughly 82). Donors of different ages were randomly distributed across sequencing lanes to avoid experimental bias. Using the same blood draw, the study looked at two additional independent replicas of 1 million unique cDNA reads for two donors, one aged 18 to 30 and the other aged 80 or older. What the work shows at the level of the full study, not this receptor alone: Observed TCR beta diversity per million T cells fell roughly linearly with age, and a significant reduction was already apparent by age around 39. Since profiling was done on bulk unsorted PBMCs, naive and antigen-experienced compartments could not be conclusively compared. Estimates of total diversity from one million sequenced T cells were regarded as lower bounds and underestimates. Because the CMV infection status of the donors was unknown, age-related changes in expanded clonotypes may potentially have been confounded. There was a strong correlation between observed TCR beta diversity and the percentage of naive T cells measured by flow cytometry. The long-lived group showed more naive CD4+ T cells, fewer expanded clones and increased TCR diversity than the aged group, suggesting age selection.

Libraries were built with 5' RACE. Sequencing was performed on an Illumina HiSeq 2500. A second PCR of about 6 to 11 cycles was performed with a sample-barcoded 5' primer and a J-beta primer mix. Each TCR beta cDNA molecule received a unique molecular identifier from a template-switch 5' adaptor carrying 12 random nucleotides. Each sample yielded at least 2.5 million CDR3-containing paired-end reads. All of the RNA was converted into first-strand cDNA using the Mint cDNA synthesis kit, with a TRBC-specific oligonucleotide serving as the primer. Following uracil-DNA glycosylase treatment, all cDNA underwent a first 18-cycle PCR with the universal primers M1SS and BC2_uni_R. As for the authors' bioinformatics: Normalization of each sample was performed by random selection of 1 million high-quality reads, each carrying a distinct molecular identifier. Instead of being binned into consensus sequences, reads that shared molecular identifiers were thrown out. MiTCR, set to a Q25 quality threshold and the strictest error-elimination algorithm, was used for CDR3 identification, clonotype clustering and error correction. A nonparametric unseen species model with Euler transformation was used to estimate lower-bound total TCR beta diversity. The raw public data were reprocessed by TCRdb itself: fastp quality trimming at Q25, MiXCR clonotype calling, in-frame beta chains only. Each CDR3 protein appears once, grouped with its most common genes and DNA. None of the V and J calls come from the authors' own analysis; TCRdb made them. This sample holds fewer than 1.5 million distinct CDR3 sequences; approximately 40% were observed only once. The ten largest clones take up approximately 7.9% of the sample.

Donors were 39 systemically healthy Caucasian individuals from Russia aged roughly 6 to 90 years. Each donor gave 8.5 to 10 milliliters of peripheral blood, collected into EDTA-treated Vacutainer tubes. PBMCs were isolated by Ficoll-Paque density-gradient centrifugation, with at least 6 million obtained per sample. Total RNA, at least 6 micrograms per sample, was extracted from PBMCs with Trizol reagent. For every donor, flow cytometry on a PBMC aliquot measured the percentage of naive CD45RAhigh/CD27high T cells. This clonotype was seen just once. No cognate antigen has been identified for it. No base quality information exists; no much larger clone differs at one position. The germline V gene (reference sequence) specifies GTSNPN as CDR1 and SVGIG as CDR2. Inclusive of the bounding cysteine and phenylalanine, the CDR3 is 13 residues long. Only CDR3 DNA remains: 39 bases, in frame from the first base. Trimming costs V 1 base and J 5 bases, and their ends lie 11 bases apart.

This TCR came from a woman between 18 and 30 years old in good health. Sequenced input: blood. In this chain, TRBV30 is recombined with TRBJ1-1, with no confident D gene call. The CDR3 region reads CAWSAGRYTEAFF. The sequence in DNA is TGTGCCTGGAGTGCTGGCCGCTATACTGAAGCTTTCTTT.